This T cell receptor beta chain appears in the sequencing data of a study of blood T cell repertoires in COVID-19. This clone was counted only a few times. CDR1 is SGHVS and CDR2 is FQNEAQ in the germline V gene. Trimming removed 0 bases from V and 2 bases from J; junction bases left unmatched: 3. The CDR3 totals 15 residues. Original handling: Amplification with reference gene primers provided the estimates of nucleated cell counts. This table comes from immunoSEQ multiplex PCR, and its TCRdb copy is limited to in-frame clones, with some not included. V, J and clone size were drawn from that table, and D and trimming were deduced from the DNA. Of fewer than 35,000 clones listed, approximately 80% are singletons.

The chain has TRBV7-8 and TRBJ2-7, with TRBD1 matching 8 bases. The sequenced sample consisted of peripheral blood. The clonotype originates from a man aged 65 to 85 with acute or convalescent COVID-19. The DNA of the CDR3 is TGTGCCAGCAGCTTAGCCGGGACAGGACCCTACGAGCAGTACTTC. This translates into CASSLAGTGPYEQYF.